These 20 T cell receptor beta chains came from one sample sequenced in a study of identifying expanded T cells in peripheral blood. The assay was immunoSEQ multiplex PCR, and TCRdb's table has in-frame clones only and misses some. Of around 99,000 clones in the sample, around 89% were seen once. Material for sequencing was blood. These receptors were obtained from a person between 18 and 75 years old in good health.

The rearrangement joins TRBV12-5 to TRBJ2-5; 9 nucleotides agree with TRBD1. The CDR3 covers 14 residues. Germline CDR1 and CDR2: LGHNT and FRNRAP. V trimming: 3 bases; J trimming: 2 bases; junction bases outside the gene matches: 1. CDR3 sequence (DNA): TGTGCTAGTGGTTTCGGGACAGGGCAAGAGACCCAGTACTTC. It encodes CASGFGTGQETQYF.

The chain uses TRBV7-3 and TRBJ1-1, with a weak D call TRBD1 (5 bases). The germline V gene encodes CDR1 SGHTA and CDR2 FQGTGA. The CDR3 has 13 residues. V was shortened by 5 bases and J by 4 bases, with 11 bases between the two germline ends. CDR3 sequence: CASSHFGGTEAFF. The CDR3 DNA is TGTGCCAGCAGCCACTTTGGGGGCACTGAAGCTTTCTTT.

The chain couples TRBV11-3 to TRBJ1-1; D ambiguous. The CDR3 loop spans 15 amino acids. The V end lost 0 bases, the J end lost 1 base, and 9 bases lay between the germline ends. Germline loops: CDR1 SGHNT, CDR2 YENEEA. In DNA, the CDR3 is TGTGCCAGCAGCTTAGATGGGCAGAAGAACACTGAAGCTTTCTTT. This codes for CASSLDGQKNTEAFF.

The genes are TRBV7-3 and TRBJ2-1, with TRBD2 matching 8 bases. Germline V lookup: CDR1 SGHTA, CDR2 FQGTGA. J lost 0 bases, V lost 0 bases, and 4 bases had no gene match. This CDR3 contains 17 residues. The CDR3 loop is CASSLTKAGDSYNEQFF. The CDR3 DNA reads TGTGCCAGCAGCTTAACGAAAGCGGGGGACTCCTACAATGAGCAGTTCTTC. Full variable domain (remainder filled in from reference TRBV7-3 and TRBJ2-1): GAGVSQTPSNKVTEKGKYVELRCDPISGHTALYWYRQSLGQGPEFLIYFQGTGAADDSGLPNDRFFAVRPEGSVSTLKIQRTERGDSAVYLCASSLTKAGDSYNEQFFGPGTRLTVL.

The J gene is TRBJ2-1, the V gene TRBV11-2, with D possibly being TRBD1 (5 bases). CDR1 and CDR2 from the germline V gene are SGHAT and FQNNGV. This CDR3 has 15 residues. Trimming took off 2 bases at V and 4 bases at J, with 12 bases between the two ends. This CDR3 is CASSLQARGYNEQFF. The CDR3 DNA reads TGTGCCAGCAGCTTACAGGCTAGGGGATACAATGAGCAGTTCTTC.

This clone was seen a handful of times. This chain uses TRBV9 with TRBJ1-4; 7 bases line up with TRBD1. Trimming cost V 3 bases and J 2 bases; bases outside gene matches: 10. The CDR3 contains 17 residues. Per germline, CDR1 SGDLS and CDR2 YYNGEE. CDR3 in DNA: TGTGCCAGCAGCGCAACAGGGGAGAGGGCGACTAATGAAAAACTGTTTTTT. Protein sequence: CASSATGERATNEKLFF.

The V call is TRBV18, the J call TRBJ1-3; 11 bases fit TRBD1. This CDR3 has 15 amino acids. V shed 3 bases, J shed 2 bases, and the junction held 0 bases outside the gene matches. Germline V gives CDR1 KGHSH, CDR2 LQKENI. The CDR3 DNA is TGTGCCAGCTCACCGGACAGGGGGCCTGGAAACACCATATATTTT. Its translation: CASSPDRGPGNTIYF.

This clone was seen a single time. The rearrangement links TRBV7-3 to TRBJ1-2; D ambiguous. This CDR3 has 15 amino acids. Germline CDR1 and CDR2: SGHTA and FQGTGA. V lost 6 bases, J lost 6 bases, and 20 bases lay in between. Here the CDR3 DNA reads TGTGCCAGCAGTCAAGGGTACGACGCGCGAGATGGCTACACCTTC. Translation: CASSQGYDARDGYTF.

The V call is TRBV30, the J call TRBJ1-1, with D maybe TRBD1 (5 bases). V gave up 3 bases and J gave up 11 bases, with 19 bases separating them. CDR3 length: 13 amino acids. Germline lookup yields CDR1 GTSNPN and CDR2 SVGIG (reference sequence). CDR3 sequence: CAWRGLRQHYAFF. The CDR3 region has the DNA TGTGCCTGGAGGGGATTGCGACAGCATTACGCTTTCTTT.

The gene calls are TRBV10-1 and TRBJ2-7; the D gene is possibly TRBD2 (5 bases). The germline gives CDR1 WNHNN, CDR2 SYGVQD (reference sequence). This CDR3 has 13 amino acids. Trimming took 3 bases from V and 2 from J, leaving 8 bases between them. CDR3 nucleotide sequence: TGCGCCAGCAGTGAATCGGGAACCTACGAGCAGTACTTC. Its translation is CASSESGTYEQYF.

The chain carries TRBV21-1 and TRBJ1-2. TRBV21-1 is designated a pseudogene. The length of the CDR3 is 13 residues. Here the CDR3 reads CASSKERGGGYTF. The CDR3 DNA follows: TGTGCCAGCAGCAAAGAAAGAGGGGGGGGCTACACCTTC.

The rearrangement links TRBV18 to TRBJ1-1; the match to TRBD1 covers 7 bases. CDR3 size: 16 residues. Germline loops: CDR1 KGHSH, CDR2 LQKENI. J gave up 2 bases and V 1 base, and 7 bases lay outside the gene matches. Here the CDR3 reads CASSPRIQGPNTEAFF. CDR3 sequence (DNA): TGTGCCAGCTCACCACGGATACAGGGGCCCAACACTGAAGCTTTCTTT.

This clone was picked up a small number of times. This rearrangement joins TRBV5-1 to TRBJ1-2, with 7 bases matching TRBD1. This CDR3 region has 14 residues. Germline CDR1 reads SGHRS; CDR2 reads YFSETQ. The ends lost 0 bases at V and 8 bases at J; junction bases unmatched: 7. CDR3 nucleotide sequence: TGCGCCAGCAGCTTGGCAGACAGGGTGAAGGGCTACACCTTC. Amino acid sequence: CASSLADRVKGYTF.

CDR3 in amino acids: CASSRGTFSSYEQYF. The CDR3 DNA reads as TGTGCCAGCAGTCGCGGGACTTTCAGCTCCTACGAGCAGTACTTC. The genes are TRBV6-6 and TRBJ2-7; D might be TRBD2 (6 bases). This CDR3 contains 15 residues. V was pared by 5 bases and J by 0 bases, with 14 bases between. The germline CDR1 and CDR2 sequences are MNHNY and SVGAGI (reference sequence).

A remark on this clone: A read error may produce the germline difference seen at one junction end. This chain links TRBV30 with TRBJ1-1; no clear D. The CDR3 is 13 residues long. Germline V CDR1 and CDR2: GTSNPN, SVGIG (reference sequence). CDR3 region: CAGRKNPAIEAFF. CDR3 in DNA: TGTGCCGGGAGAAAGAACCCGGCTATTGAAGCTTTCTTT.

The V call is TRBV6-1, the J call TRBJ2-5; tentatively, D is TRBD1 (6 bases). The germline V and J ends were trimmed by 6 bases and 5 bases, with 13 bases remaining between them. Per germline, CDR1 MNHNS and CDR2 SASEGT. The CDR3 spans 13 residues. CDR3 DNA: TGTGCCAGCAGGCTCAGGGGTCGGGAGACCCAGTACTTC. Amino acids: CASRLRGRETQYF.

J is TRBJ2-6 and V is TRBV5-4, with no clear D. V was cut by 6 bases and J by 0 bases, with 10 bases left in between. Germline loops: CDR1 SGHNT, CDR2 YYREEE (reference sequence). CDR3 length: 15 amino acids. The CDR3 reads CASNRDPSGANVLTF. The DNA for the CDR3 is TGTGCCAGCAATAGAGACCCCTCTGGGGCCAACGTCCTGACTTTC. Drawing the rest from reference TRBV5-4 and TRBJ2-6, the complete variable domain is ETGVTQSPTHLIKTRGQQVTLRCSSQSGHNTVSWYQQALGQGPQFIFQYYREEENGRGNFPPRFSGLQFPNYSSELNVNALELDDSALYLCASNRDPSGANVLTFGAGSRLTVL.

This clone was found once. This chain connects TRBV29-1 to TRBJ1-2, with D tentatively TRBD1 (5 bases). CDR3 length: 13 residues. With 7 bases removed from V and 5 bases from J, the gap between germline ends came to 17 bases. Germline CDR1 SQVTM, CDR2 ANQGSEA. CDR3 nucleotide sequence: TGCAGCGACCAGGGTCGCGAGCAATATGGCTACACCTTC. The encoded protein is CSDQGREQYGYTF.

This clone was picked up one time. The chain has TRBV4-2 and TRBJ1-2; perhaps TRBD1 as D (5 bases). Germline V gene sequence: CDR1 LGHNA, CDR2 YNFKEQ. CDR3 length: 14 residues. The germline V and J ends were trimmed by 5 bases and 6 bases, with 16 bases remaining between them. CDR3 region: CASSLYIQGNGYTF. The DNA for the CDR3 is TGTGCCAGCAGCTTGTATATCCAGGGAAATGGCTACACCTTC.

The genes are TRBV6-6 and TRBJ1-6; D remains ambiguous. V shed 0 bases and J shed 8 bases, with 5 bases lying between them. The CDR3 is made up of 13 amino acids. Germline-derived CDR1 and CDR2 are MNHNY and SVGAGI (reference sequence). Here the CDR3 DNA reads TGTGCCAGCAGTTACTCGACCTATTCACCCCTCCACTTT. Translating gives CASSYSTYSPLHF.